The 25 T cell receptor beta chains given below trace back to one sample, sequenced in a study of response to subunit inactivated influenza vaccine. TCRdb processed the RT-PCR reads anew with MiXCR; each CDR3 protein has one entry. The sample records 250,000 to 350,000 distinct CDR3 sequences, 22% being singletons. The material was PBMCs from blood, obtained about 20 months after vaccination. The receptors stem from a man aged 45 to 75 who received an inactivated influenza vaccine.

This clonotype appeared a single time. The chain couples TRBV7-2 to TRBJ2-5; 12 positions agree with TRBD2. The CDR3 loop spans 17 amino acids. V trimming: 4 bases; J trimming: 2 bases; junction bases outside the gene matches: 8. CDR1 and CDR2 from the germline V gene are SGHTA and FQGNSA. The CDR3 protein is CASSSGILAGGQETQYF. The CDR3 coding sequence is TGTGCCAGCAGCTCCGGAATCCTAGCGGGGGGGCAAGAGACCCAGTACTTC.

This clonotype was seen more than once but under ten times. The rearrangement joins TRBV28 to TRBJ2-3; D is perhaps TRBD1 (6 bases). With 1 base removed from V and 2 bases from J, the gap between germline ends came to 10 bases. The CDR3 contains 15 residues. Per germline, CDR1 MDHEN and CDR2 SYDVKM. CDR3 loop: CASSLLDSYTDTQYF. The CDR3 coding sequence is TGTGCCAGCAGTTTATTGGACAGCTACACAGATACGCAGTATTTT. Supplemented by reference TRBV28 and TRBJ2-3, the full variable domain reads DVKVTQSSRYLVKRTGEKVFLECVQDMDHENMFWYRQDPGLGLRLIYFSYDVKMKEKGDIPEGYSVSREKKERFSLILESASTNQTSMYLCASSLLDSYTDTQYFGPGTRLTVL.

The V call is TRBV12-3 or TRBV12-4, the J call TRBJ2-3, with TRBD2 identical over 10 bases. The junction had 8 bases not matched to a gene; V was cut back by 3 bases and J by 14 bases. This CDR3 has 13 amino acids. CDR3 nucleotide sequence: TGTGCCAGCAGTTTCCGGACTAGCGGAAGGCGGTATTTT. This sequence encodes CASSFRTSGRRYF.

This clonotype has only a few counts. V is TRBV6-1 and J is TRBJ1-1; no clear D gene. CDR1 MNHNS and CDR2 SASEGT come from the germline V gene. This CDR3 spans 14 amino acids. V lost 6 bases, J lost 5 bases, and 16 bases lay in between. The CDR3: CASSRRRDRTEAFF. In DNA, the CDR3 is TGTGCCAGCAGCCGACGTCGTGACCGTACTGAAGCTTTCTTT.

This clonotype was found many times. The chain couples TRBV2 to TRBJ1-5, with a tentative D call TRBD1 (6 bases). CDR1 and CDR2 from the germline V gene are SNHLY and FYNNEI. CDR3 length equals 13 residues. V lost 10 bases and J lost 2, with 12 bases in between. This CDR3 reads CATQGPGNQPQHF. The CDR3 region has the DNA TGTGCCACCCAGGGGCCGGGCAATCAGCCCCAGCATTTT. Full variable domain (remainder filled in from reference TRBV2 and TRBJ1-5): EPEVTQTPSHQVTQMGQEVILRCVPISNHLYFYWYRQILGQKVEFLVSFYNNEISEKSEIFDDQFSVERPDGSNFTLKIRSTKLEDSAMYFCATQGPGNQPQHFGDGTRLSIL.

In regard to this clonotype: Without the conserved terminal phenylalanine or tryptophan, this CDR3 likely stems from a read error. CDR3 bases: TGTGCCAGCAGCTTTGGGTCCGGCAATCAGCCCCAGCATATT. This gives the protein CASSFGSGNQPQHI. This chain links TRBV7-9 with TRBJ1-5, with D unresolved. The CDR3 sequence is 14 residues long. Germline V lookup: CDR1 SEHNR, CDR2 FQNEAQ (reference sequence). Trimming took off 3 bases at V and 2 bases at J, with 8 bases between the two ends.

J is TRBJ1-1 and V is TRBV29-1; D gene uncertain. Trimming took 4 bases from V and 7 from J, leaving 16 bases between them. The CDR3 spans 13 residues. CDR1 is SQVTM, CDR2 ANQGSEA, per germline. The CDR3 protein is CSVAVSGSHEAFF. CDR3 nucleotides: TGCAGCGTTGCGGTTTCGGGCAGCCATGAAGCTTTCTTT.

The genes are TRBV29-1 and TRBJ2-1; 8 bases are a match to TRBD1. The V segment lost 3 bases and the J segment 8 bases; nucleotides outside the gene matches: 15. Per the germline V gene, CDR1 is SQVTM and CDR2 is ANQGSEA. CDR3 size: 16 residues. In nucleotides, the CDR3 is TGCAGCGTTGAGCTTAGGTGGGACAGGTTACTTCATGAGCAGTTCTTC. This codes for CSVELRWDRLLHEQFF.

The chain carries TRBV7-2 and TRBJ1-5; D gene unclear. This CDR3 contains 15 residues. The germline V and J ends were trimmed by 3 bases and 5 bases, with 14 bases remaining between them. Germline V CDR1 and CDR2: SGHTA, FQGNSA. CDR3: CASSFGTAWDQPQHF. DNA of the CDR3: TGTGCCAGCAGCTTTGGCACAGCGTGGGATCAGCCCCAGCATTTT.

Written as DNA, the CDR3 is TGTGCCAGCAGCCAGCGCAGCTTCTATGGCTACACCTTC. Amino acids: CASSQRSFYGYTF. The V call is TRBV3-1, the J call TRBJ1-2; the D is unclear. Deletions cut 3 bases from V and 4 bases from J, with 9 bases between. CDR3 length: 13 residues. Germline V gene lookup returns CDR1 LGHDT and CDR2 YNNKEL (reference sequence).

The V and J genes are TRBV5-4 and TRBJ1-3, with D maybe TRBD1 (5 bases). The V end lost 4 bases, the J end lost 4 bases, and 12 bases lay between the germline ends. Germline V CDR1 and CDR2: SGHNT, YYREEE (reference sequence). This CDR3 spans 14 amino acids. The CDR3 DNA reads as TGTGCCAGCAGCCTTGTGGGGGTCGGAAACACCATATATTTT. Its protein is CASSLVGVGNTIYF.

The chain has TRBV4-1 and TRBJ2-2; either TRBD1 or TRBD2 may fit D (5 bases each). The CDR3 extends over 15 amino acids. CDR1 is MGHRA and CDR2 is YSYEKL in the germline V gene. V was shortened by 2 bases and J by 1 base, with 8 bases between the two germline ends. The CDR3 loop reads CASSQQRGNTGELFF. CDR3 DNA sequence: TGCGCCAGCAGCCAACAGAGGGGGAACACCGGGGAGCTGTTTTTT.

In this sample, this clonotype turned up a few times. CDR3 DNA sequence: TGTGCCTGGAGAGCTAGCGGGAGAGCCTACGAGCAGTACTTC. Its protein is CAWRASGRAYEQYF. This chain uses TRBV30 with TRBJ2-7, with 10 bases fitting TRBD2. The CDR3 runs to 14 residues. The trim removed 3 bases at V and 2 bases at J, leaving 4 bases unmatched. In germline, CDR1 is GTSNPN, CDR2 SVGIG (reference sequence). The complete variable domain, with remaining parts taken from reference TRBV30 and TRBJ2-7, reads SQTIHQWPATLVQPVGSPLSLECTVEGTSNPNLYWYRQAAGRGLQLLFYSVGIGQISSEVPQNLSASRPQDRQFILSSKKLLLSDSGFYLCAWRASGRAYEQYFGPGTRLTVT.

This chain joins TRBV19 and TRBJ2-3, with a possible D match to TRBD2 (6 bases). The germline gives CDR1 LNHDA, CDR2 SQIVND (reference sequence). V lost 5 bases, J lost 8 bases, and 14 bases lay in between. The CDR3 consists of 13 residues. CDR3 coding DNA: TGTGCCAGTAGTCCGACTTCGGGGGTTACGCAGTATTTT. It is translated as CASSPTSGVTQYF.

This clonotype has more than one count but fewer than ten. The rearrangement uses TRBV7-2 and TRBJ1-1; D remains ambiguous. Deletions cut 6 bases from V and 0 bases from J, with 8 bases between. Per germline, CDR1 SGHTA and CDR2 FQGNSA. This CDR3 comprises 13 residues. For the CDR3, the DNA is TGTGCCAGCAGGGCTGGCATGAACACTGAAGCTTTCTTT. Protein sequence: CASRAGMNTEAFF.

The V call is TRBV15, the J call TRBJ2-2, with TRBD1 as a possible D gene (5 bases). The length of the CDR3 is 15 residues. The V and J ends lost 0 bases and 1 base respectively, with 6 bases between them. CDR1 is LNHNV and CDR2 is YYDKDF in the germline V gene (reference sequence). The DNA for the CDR3 is TGTGCCACCAGCAGAGAAAGGGGGAACACCGGGGAGCTGTTTTTT. Residues: CATSRERGNTGELFF.

The rearrangement links TRBV5-1 to TRBJ2-1; D unclear. V was clipped by 0 bases and J by 0 bases, with 7 bases between them. There are 15 residues in the CDR3. From germline, CDR1 is SGHRS and CDR2 YFSETQ. In DNA, the CDR3 is TGCGCCAGCAGCTTGGCGGACCCCTCCTACAATGAGCAGTTCTTC. This translates into CASSLADPSYNEQFF.

This clonotype was detected only a few times. The chain couples TRBV21-1 to TRBJ2-1; TRBD1 is the table's D call and was not checked against the DNA. TRBV21-1 is deemed a pseudogene. The CDR3 consists of 14 residues. The CDR3 region is CASSGGRVGDEQFF. Written as DNA, the CDR3 is TGTGCCAGCAGCGGTGGGCGAGTGGGGGATGAGCAGTTCTTC.

This chain joins TRBV2 and TRBJ1-5; no clear D gene. Germline-derived CDR1 and CDR2 are SNHLY and FYNNEI. Deletions cut 2 bases from V and 3 bases from J, with 8 bases between. The CDR3 is made up of 14 amino acids. The CDR3 nucleotides read TGTGCCAGCAGTGAACTTCAATACAATCAGCCCCAGCATTTT. It specifies CASSELQYNQPQHF.

This clonotype was detected many times. CDR3 in amino acids: CASSHSGGGYTF. The CDR3 region has the DNA TGTGCCAGTAGCCACTCTGGTGGCGGCTACACCTTC. The chain carries TRBV19 and TRBJ1-2; D unresolved. Trimming stripped 6 bases from V and 8 bases from J, with 13 bases between. The CDR3 sequence is 12 residues long. Germline V CDR1 and CDR2: LNHDA, SQIVND (reference sequence).

This clonotype was counted between two and nine times. The V gene is TRBV6-1, the J gene TRBJ1-1; D is possibly TRBD1 (5 bases). This CDR3 comprises 13 residues. The V end was cut by 1 base, the J end by 9 bases, with 12 bases between. Germline V gene lookup returns CDR1 MNHNS and CDR2 SASEGT. CDR3 amino acids: CASSEVRVGKAFF. The CDR3 DNA follows: TGTGCCAGCAGTGAAGTCAGGGTGGGAAAAGCTTTCTTT.

This clonotype was observed once. The chain carries TRBV20-1 and TRBJ2-2, with 7 bases lining up with TRBD2. This CDR3 has 15 amino acids. The germline gives CDR1 DFQATT, CDR2 SNEGSKA (reference sequence). Trimming took 2 bases from V and 8 from J; bases not matched to a gene: 11. CDR3 sequence (DNA): TGCAGTGCTAGATTTGCGAGGGCGGGGGTAGGGGAGCTGTTTTTT. Translating it yields CSARFARAGVGELFF.

This clonotype came up many times. V usage is TRBV2 and J usage is TRBJ1-2; D possibly corresponds to TRBD1 (5 bases). V was pared by 6 bases and J by 7 bases, with 12 bases between. This CDR3 region has 12 residues. The germline V gene encodes CDR1 SNHLY and CDR2 FYNNEI. The CDR3 coding sequence is TGTGCCAGCAGACTCGACCAGGGTGGCTACACCTTC. Amino acid sequence: CASRLDQGGYTF.

This clonotype was recorded a few times. The rearrangement joins TRBV5-1 to TRBJ1-1; TRBD1 aligns across 7 bases. The length of the CDR3 is 12 residues. Germline V lookup: CDR1 SGHRS, CDR2 YFSETQ. After removal of 5 bases from V and 6 bases from J, the junction contained 4 bases not matched to a gene. CDR3 bases: TGCGCCAGCAGTTTAACAGGGGCTGAAGCTTTCTTT. Translated: CASSLTGAEAFF.

The chain couples TRBV12-3 or TRBV12-4 to TRBJ2-3, with 7 bases matching TRBD1. This CDR3 spans 16 amino acids. Trimming cost V 7 bases and J 0 bases; bases outside gene matches: 10. CDR3 region: CASTSPTQGSTDTQYF. Here the CDR3 DNA reads TGTGCCAGCACCTCACCCACACAGGGGAGCACAGATACGCAGTATTTT.